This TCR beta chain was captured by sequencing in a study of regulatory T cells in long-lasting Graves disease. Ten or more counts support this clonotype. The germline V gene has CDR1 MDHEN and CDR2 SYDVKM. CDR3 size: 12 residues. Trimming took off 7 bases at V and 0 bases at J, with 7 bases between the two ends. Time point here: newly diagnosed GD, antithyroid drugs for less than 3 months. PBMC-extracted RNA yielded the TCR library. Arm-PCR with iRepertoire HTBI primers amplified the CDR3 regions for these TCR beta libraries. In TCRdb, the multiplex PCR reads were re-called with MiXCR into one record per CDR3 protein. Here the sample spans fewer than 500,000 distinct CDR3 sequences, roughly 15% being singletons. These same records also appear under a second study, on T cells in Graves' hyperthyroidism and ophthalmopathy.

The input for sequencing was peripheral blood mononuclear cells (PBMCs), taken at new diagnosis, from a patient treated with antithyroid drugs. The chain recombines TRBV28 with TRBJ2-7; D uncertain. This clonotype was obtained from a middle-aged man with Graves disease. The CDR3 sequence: CASIGNSYEQYF. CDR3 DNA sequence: TGTGCCAGCATTGGGAACTCCTACGAGCAGTACTTC.